Below are 20 T cell receptor beta chains sequenced from a single sample in a study of cytomegalovirus exposure and HLA in healthy donors (dated by TCRdb to 2015 to 2018). Library creation used the immunoSEQ multiplex PCR assay. A mixture of 60 forward primers for TCR Vbeta segments and 13 reverse primers for TCR Jbeta segments was used in the multiplex PCR. In TCRdb, the immuneACCESS table is reduced to in-frame sequences with V and J assigned. These tables do not hold every clone; where another copy was compared, an unresolved V gene accounts for under half, and the others remain unexplained. The sample table holds 150,000 to 200,000 clones, of which around 78% were seen once. Jointly, the top ten make up under 2% of the sample. The sample was PBMCs. The receptor set was obtained from a man aged 30 to 39 in good health and CMV-seronegative.

This clone was seen only once. The chain's CDR3 is CASSMRQVGHPSAKNIQYF. The CDR3, as DNA: TGTGCCAGTAGTATGCGTCAGGTGGGACACCCCTCCGCCAAAAACATTCAGTACTTC. The rearrangement links TRBV19 to TRBJ2-4, with a possible D match to TRBD1 (6 bases). The CDR3 is made up of 19 amino acids. Germline loops: CDR1 LNHDA, CDR2 SQIVND (reference sequence). The ends were cut back, 3 bases at V and 1 base at J, with 22 bases in the middle.

This clone was detected only a few times. J is TRBJ2-7 and V is TRBV9, with D uncertain. The CDR3 loop spans 14 amino acids. Germline V lookup: CDR1 SGDLS, CDR2 YYNGEE. V lost 4 bases to trimming and J lost 6 bases, with 17 bases between them. The CDR3 sequence: CASSSGISSSEQYF. CDR3 DNA: TGTGCCAGCAGCTCTGGCATATCATCAAGCGAGCAGTACTTC.

This clone was detected only a few times. V and J are TRBV5-1 and TRBJ1-1, with 8 bases that match TRBD1. The germline gives CDR1 SGHRS, CDR2 YFSETQ. V shed 6 bases and J 4 bases; nucleotides not matched to a gene: 14. This CDR3 is built from 16 residues. CDR3 in amino acids: CASMALLQGESTEAFF. The CDR3 DNA follows: TGCGCCAGCATGGCCCTTTTACAGGGGGAGAGCACTGAAGCTTTCTTT.

J is TRBJ2-3 and V is TRBV6-5, with TRBD2 identical over 11 bases. Germline CDR1 MNHEY, CDR2 SVGAGI. The CDR3 extends over 15 amino acids. V lost 6 bases, J lost 7 bases, and 9 bases stayed unmatched. As DNA, the CDR3 is TGTGCCAGCAGGGGGGCCGGGACTAGCGGATATACGCAGTATTTT. Translating gives CASRGAGTSGYTQYF.

The chain couples TRBV7-9 to TRBJ1-2, with D perhaps matching TRBD1 (6 bases). This CDR3 is built from 16 residues. With 0 bases removed from V and 0 bases from J, the gap between germline ends came to 11 bases. Germline-derived CDR1 and CDR2 are SEHNR and FQNEAQ (reference sequence). Here the CDR3 reads CASSLAGTPPNYGYTF. The DNA for the CDR3 is TGTGCCAGCAGCTTAGCCGGGACACCACCTAACTATGGCTACACCTTC.

The chain employs TRBV27 and TRBJ2-2; no clear D gene. The CDR3 extends over 15 amino acids. The germline CDR1 and CDR2 sequences are MNHEY and SMNVEV (reference sequence). The V and J ends lost 8 bases and 1 base respectively, with 14 bases between them. The CDR3, as DNA: TGTGCCAGCCGTCGAGAACAGAGGAACACCGGGGAGCTGTTTTTT. It encodes CASRREQRNTGELFF.

The chain combines TRBV9 with TRBJ2-2; 8 bases align to TRBD1. This CDR3 region has 14 residues. J was trimmed by 3 bases and V by 5 bases; bases with no gene match: 3. Germline CDR1 and CDR2: SGDLS and YYNGEE. CDR3 amino acids: CASSGQGYTGELFF. The CDR3 DNA follows: TGTGCCAGCAGTGGACAGGGATACACCGGGGAGCTGTTTTTT.

The chain uses TRBV6-5 and TRBJ2-2; D is perhaps TRBD2 (5 bases). V was shortened by 2 bases and J by 6 bases, with 7 bases between the two germline ends. The CDR3 loop spans 13 amino acids. Germline V gene sequence: CDR1 MNHEY, CDR2 SVGAGI. The CDR3 is CASSYVEAGELFF. The CDR3 DNA reads as TGTGCCAGCAGTTACGTGGAGGCCGGGGAGCTGTTTTTT.

The chain is built from TRBV19 and TRBJ2-7; tentatively, D is TRBD2 (6 bases). This CDR3 region has 14 residues. Germline loops: CDR1 LNHDA, CDR2 SQIVND (reference sequence). Trimming pared 10 bases from V and 1 base from J, leaving 17 bases between. The CDR3 DNA follows: TGTGCCACCTCCGCAGCGGGCCTTTCCTACGAGCAGTACTTC. This encodes CATSAAGLSYEQYF.

The genes are TRBV2 and TRBJ2-1, with 11 positions matching TRBD1. V trimming: 5 bases; J trimming: 7 bases; junction bases outside the gene matches: 10. This CDR3 spans 16 amino acids. CDR1 SNHLY and CDR2 FYNNEI come from the germline V gene. The CDR3 DNA reads as TGTGCCAGCAGTCTGAGGACAGGGGGCGCGAGGAATGAGCAGTTCTTC. Translating gives CASSLRTGGARNEQFF.

This chain uses TRBV11-3 with TRBJ2-3; 9 positions agree with TRBD2. The CDR3 is 16 residues long. Germline V gene data show CDR1 as SGHNT and CDR2 as YENEEA. V was clipped by 5 bases and J by 0 bases; unmatched bases: 6. CDR3 region: CASSIGLAPSTDTQYF. CDR3 in DNA: TGTGCCAGCAGCATTGGACTAGCGCCTAGCACAGATACGCAGTATTTT.

This clone has only a few counts. J is TRBJ1-2 and V is TRBV28, with TRBD1 identical over 7 bases. Germline assignment: CDR1 MDHEN and CDR2 SYDVKM. The V and J ends lost 2 bases and 0 bases, in that order; junction bases with no gene match: 3. The CDR3 is made up of 15 amino acids. The DNA of the CDR3 is TGTGCCAGCAGTTTAGGGACAGCCTCTAACTATGGCTACACCTTC. Encoded protein: CASSLGTASNYGYTF.

The chain employs TRBV27 and TRBJ1-6; D is unclear. The CDR3 loop spans 12 amino acids. The V and J ends lost 5 bases and 6 bases respectively, with 5 bases between them. The germline CDR1 and CDR2 sequences are MNHEY and SMNVEV (reference sequence). CDR3 sequence: CASSPFNSPLHF. CDR3 coding DNA: TGTGCCAGCAGTCCTTTTAATTCACCCCTCCACTTT.

The V gene is TRBV5-1, the J gene TRBJ1-6; TRBD1 matches 9 bases. V was clipped by 3 bases and J by 6 bases; unmatched bases: 7. CDR3 length: 16 amino acids. Germline CDR1 is SGHRS and CDR2 is YFSETQ. CDR3 sequence (DNA): TGCGCCAGCAGCTCAAGACCGGGACAGGGTAATTCACCCCTCCACTTT. This translates into CASSSRPGQGNSPLHF. Based on the CDR3 plus reference TRBV5-1 and TRBJ1-6, the full variable domain is KAGVTQTPRYLIKTRGQQVTLSCSPISGHRSVSWYQQTPGQGLQFLFEYFSETQRNKGNFPGRFSGRQFSNSRSEMNVSTLELGDSALYLCASSSRPGQGNSPLHFGNGTRLTVT.

In regard to this clone: An end of the junction does not agree with germline; a read error may underlie this. This CDR3 reads CAGSEEAGSYEQYF. As DNA, the CDR3 is TGCGCCGGCAGTGAAGAAGCGGGTTCCTACGAGCAGTACTTC. This rearrangement joins TRBV10-2 to TRBJ2-7; the D gene is possibly TRBD2 (6 bases). This CDR3 is 14 amino acids long. Germline loops: CDR1 WSHSY, CDR2 SAAADI.

The V call is TRBV4-1, the J call TRBJ2-5; TRBD2 matches 7 bases. The CDR3 length is 12 residues. Germline CDR1 reads MGHRA; CDR2 reads YSYEKL. V was pared by 3 bases and J by 9 bases, with 4 bases of the junction left unmatched. CDR3 region: CASSHDTSAQYF. The CDR3 DNA is TGCGCCAGCAGCCACGACACTAGCGCCCAGTACTTC.

V usage is TRBV27 and J usage is TRBJ2-5; 9 nucleotides align to TRBD1. Germline V CDR1 and CDR2: MNHEY, SMNVEV (reference sequence). The CDR3 length is 15 residues. Trimming at V came to 6 bases and at J to 4 bases, leaving 9 bases not matched to a gene. The CDR3 region has the DNA TGTGCCAGCAGCCCGGACAGGGGTGTAGGAGAGACCCAGTACTTC. Encoded protein: CASSPDRGVGETQYF.

The rearrangement links TRBV28 to TRBJ1-5, with TRBD1 matching over 7 bases. Germline loops: CDR1 MDHEN, CDR2 SYDVKM. This CDR3 comprises 14 residues. Losses at the gene ends were 6 bases for V and 2 bases for J; bases not matched to a gene: 4. The CDR3 here is CASRSDRGNQPQHF. The CDR3 DNA is TGTGCCAGCAGGTCCGACAGGGGCAATCAGCCCCAGCATTTT.

This clone showed up just once. The V gene is TRBV30, the J gene TRBJ1-1; unclear D gene. This CDR3 contains 13 residues. CDR1 and CDR2 from the germline V gene are GTSNPN and SVGIG (reference sequence). V lost 0 bases and J lost 1, with 6 bases in between. The CDR3 here is CAWSVQKNTEAFF. The CDR3 DNA sequence: TGTGCCTGGAGTGTACAAAAGAACACTGAAGCTTTCTTT.

The chain combines TRBV4-1 with TRBJ2-4; TRBD1 matches at 11 bases. CDR1 is MGHRA and CDR2 is YSYEKL in the germline V gene. This CDR3 has 12 residues. Trimming took 6 bases from V and 11 from J; bases not matched to a gene: 3. CDR3 sequence: CASRGQGGFQYF. CDR3 nucleotides: TGCGCCAGCAGGGGACAGGGGGGGTTTCAGTACTTC.